Sequencing of this T cell receptor (beta chain) was carried out in a study of blood T cell repertoires in COVID-19. Clones were read by immunoSEQ multiplex PCR, and TCRdb kept only the in-frame ones, dropping some. The sample yields about 76,000 clones, 70% to 90% seen once. V lost 4 bases to trimming and J lost 4 bases, with 10 bases between them. CDR1 SGHKS and CDR2 YYEKEE come from the germline V gene (reference sequence). The CDR3 is made up of 13 amino acids. This chain joins TRBV5-5 and TRBJ2-3, with a tentative D call TRBD1 (5 bases). The receptor was derived from a man between 60 and 70 years old with COVID-19, enrolled during active disease. Sequenced material: peripheral blood. CDR3 residues: CASSRTGPDTQYF. The DNA of the CDR3 is TGTGCCAGCAGCAGAACAGGTCCAGATACGCAGTATTTT.